The 21 T cell receptor beta chains listed next were all sequenced from one sample in a study of CD8 T cell repertoires and HIV-1 epitope variants. Produced via immunoSEQ multiplex PCR; TCRdb's table is partial and in-frame only. This table has 4,500 to 5,500 clones, 55% to 75% appearing once. Antigens for these TCRs are unknown. The sequenced material came from cultured CD8+ T cells derived from PBMCs. Receptors were obtained from a male donor with HIV.

V usage is TRBV28 and J usage is TRBJ2-1, with TRBD2 matching over 8 bases. Germline V lookup: CDR1 MDHEN, CDR2 SYDVKM. Trimming cost V 7 bases and J 3 bases; bases outside gene matches: 8. This CDR3 is 15 amino acids long. The chain's CDR3 is CASKRSGGNYNEQFF. Here the CDR3 DNA reads TGTGCCAGCAAGAGGTCGGGGGGGAACTACAATGAGCAGTTCTTC.

This clone was seen more than once but under ten times. The chain couples TRBV9 to TRBJ2-7; the D gene is possibly TRBD1 (6 bases). This CDR3 spans 13 amino acids. Trimming removed 3 bases at V and 2 bases at J, with 9 bases between. The V gene's germline CDR1 is SGDLS and CDR2 YYNGEE. In nucleotides, the CDR3 is TGTGCCAGCAGCGGGACAGCTCCCTACGAGCAGTACTTC. Residues: CASSGTAPYEQYF. Full variable domain (remainder filled in from reference TRBV9 and TRBJ2-7): DSGVTQTPKHLITATGQRVTLRCSPRSGDLSVYWYQQSLDQGLQFLIQYYNGEERAKGNILERFSAQQFPDLHSELNLSSLELGDSALYFCASSGTAPYEQYFGPGTRLTVT.

The chain links TRBV19 to TRBJ2-7, with D possibly being TRBD1 (6 bases). CDR3 length equals 15 residues. CDR1 LNHDA and CDR2 SQIVND come from the germline V gene (reference sequence). With 2 bases removed from V and 2 bases from J, the gap between germline ends came to 13 bases. CDR3 residues: CASSILAGDTYEQYF. In nucleotides, the CDR3 is TGTGCCAGTAGTATATTGGCAGGGGACACCTACGAGCAGTACTTC.

This clone was seen a few times. The V call is TRBV6-4, the J call TRBJ2-1, with 10 bases matching TRBD2. In germline, CDR1 is MRHNA, CDR2 SNTAGT. J lost 6 bases, V lost 3 bases, and 2 bases had no gene match. There are 14 residues in the CDR3. In DNA, the CDR3 is TGTGCCAGCAGTGAAGCGGGGGGGCCCAATGAGCAGTTCTTC. The encoded protein is CASSEAGGPNEQFF.

The chain has TRBV9 and TRBJ1-5; D not certain. The germline V gene encodes CDR1 SGDLS and CDR2 YYNGEE. The CDR3 runs 15 residues. V lost 3 bases and J lost 3, with 13 bases in between. The CDR3 sequence is CASSARGSLNQPQHF. The CDR3 nucleotides read TGTGCCAGCAGCGCCCGAGGGAGTCTCAATCAGCCCCAGCATTTT.

This chain links TRBV28 with TRBJ2-3; D perhaps matches TRBD2 (6 bases). The CDR3 spans 17 residues. From germline, CDR1 is MDHEN and CDR2 SYDVKM. V was trimmed by 5 bases and J by 2 bases, leaving 20 bases between them. The DNA for the CDR3 is TGTGCCAGCAGTCCCCTCCGGGGAGCGGGCCCCACAGATACGCAGTATTTT. This sequence encodes CASSPLRGAGPTDTQYF.

V and J are TRBV11-2 and TRBJ2-7, with 8 nucleotides matching TRBD1. The junction had 5 bases not matched to a gene; V was cut back by 5 bases and J by 2 bases. The V gene's germline CDR1 is SGHAT and CDR2 FQNNGV. This CDR3 is built from 14 residues. CDR3: CASSPGTGTYEQYF. In DNA, the CDR3 is TGTGCCAGCAGCCCCGGGACAGGTACCTACGAGCAGTACTTC. Full variable domain (rest looked up from reference TRBV11-2 and TRBJ2-7): EAGVAQSPRYKIIEKRQSVAFWCNPISGHATLYWYQQILGQGPKLLIQFQNNGVVDDSQLPKDRFSAERLKGVDSTLKIQPAKLEDSAVYLCASSPGTGTYEQYFGPGTRLTVT.

This clone was observed a handful of times. CDR3 sequence (DNA): TGCGCCAGCAGCCAAGATCCTGGGGGGAACACTGAAGCTTTCTTT. This gives the protein CASSQDPGGNTEAFF. The rearrangement joins TRBV4-3 to TRBJ1-1; a weak D match, TRBD1 (5 bases). This CDR3 region has 15 residues. V was pared by 0 bases and J by 1 base, with 9 bases between. Germline assignment: CDR1 LGHNA and CDR2 YSLEER.

J is TRBJ2-3 and V is TRBV27; D not certain. Germline V gives CDR1 MNHEY, CDR2 SMNVEV (reference sequence). The CDR3 runs to 11 residues. V dropped 6 bases and J dropped 2 bases, with 3 bases sitting between them. The CDR3 loop reads CASRYTDTQYF. CDR3 nucleotide sequence: TGTGCCAGCAGATACACAGATACGCAGTATTTT.

The rearrangement joins TRBV28 to TRBJ2-7, with no clear D. Per germline, CDR1 MDHEN and CDR2 SYDVKM. V was trimmed by 6 bases and J by 5 bases, leaving 11 bases between them. This CDR3 comprises 12 residues. This chain's CDR3 is CASSLDINEQYF. The DNA of the CDR3 is TGTGCCAGCAGCCTAGACATAAACGAGCAGTACTTC. Together with reference TRBV28 and TRBJ2-7, the CDR3 gives the full variable domain: DVKVTQSSRYLVKRTGEKVFLECVQDMDHENMFWYRQDPGLGLRLIYFSYDVKMKEKGDIPEGYSVSREKKERFSLILESASTNQTSMYLCASSLDINEQYFGPGTRLTVT.

For the CDR3, the DNA is TGTGCCAGTAGTATGTCTCGGCCAGCAACTGTCTACGAGCAGTACTTC. Protein product: CASSMSRPATVYEQYF. J is TRBJ2-7 and V is TRBV19; D remains unclear. V shed 3 bases and J shed 3 bases, with 18 bases lying between them. The germline gives CDR1 LNHDA, CDR2 SQIVND (reference sequence). This CDR3 is built from 16 residues.

V is TRBV7-9 and J is TRBJ1-4; D is unresolved. The CDR3 covers 14 residues. The germline CDR1 and CDR2 sequences are SEHNR and FQNEAQ (reference sequence). Trimming shortened V by 5 bases and J by 0 bases, and 7 bases separated the two germline ends. CDR3 nucleotide sequence: TGTGCCAGCAGCCCGCAGCCAACTAATGAAAAACTGTTTTTT. Its translation is CASSPQPTNEKLFF.

This clone was counted a few times. V gene TRBV10-3 combines with J gene TRBJ2-7; D is possibly TRBD2 (5 bases). This CDR3 has 14 residues. The germline CDR1 and CDR2 sequences are ENHRY and SYGVKD. V lost 4 bases and J lost 2, with 12 bases in between. This CDR3 is CAISGVGNTYEQYF. The DNA of the CDR3 is TGTGCCATCAGTGGGGTCGGGAATACCTACGAGCAGTACTTC.

The rearrangement joins TRBV7-9 to TRBJ2-5; D is unresolved. The J call may be faulty, since TRBJ2-7 better matches the DNA end. Germline V lookup: CDR1 SEHNR, CDR2 FQNEAQ (reference sequence). The CDR3 consists of 11 residues. CDR3 sequence: CASSSWGEQYF. The CDR3 region has the DNA TGTGCCAGCAGCTCGTGGGGCGAGCAGTACTTC.

This clone has only a few counts. The chain has TRBV5-4 and TRBJ2-7; possibly TRBD2 for D (5 bases). Trimming left V 4 bases short and J 5 bases short, with 10 bases between. Germline CDR1 is SGHNT and CDR2 is YYREEE (reference sequence). The CDR3 is 12 residues long. The CDR3 nucleotides are TGTGCCAGCAGCGGACCCGGGAACGAGCAGTACTTC. This gives the protein CASSGPGNEQYF.

The rearrangement links TRBV28 to TRBJ1-5; D remains ambiguous. In germline, CDR1 is MDHEN, CDR2 SYDVKM. The CDR3 runs to 15 residues. V dropped 6 bases and J dropped 4 bases, with 16 bases sitting between them. As DNA, the CDR3 is TGTGCCAGCAGCCCCGTCGGGGAGACAAATCAGCCCCAGCATTTT. It translates to CASSPVGETNQPQHF.

This clone has more than one count but fewer than ten. The chain recombines TRBV7-9 with TRBJ2-7, with D maybe TRBD1 (5 bases). CDR1 SEHNR and CDR2 FQNEAQ come from the germline V gene (reference sequence). The ends were cut back, 1 base at V and 6 bases at J, with 7 bases in the middle. There are 12 residues in the CDR3. CDR3 sequence: CASSLGDSEQYF. The CDR3 region has the DNA TGTGCCAGCAGCTTAGGCGACAGCGAGCAGTACTTC.

This chain links TRBV28 with TRBJ1-5; D remains ambiguous. The germline CDR1 and CDR2 sequences are MDHEN and SYDVKM. This CDR3 contains 15 residues. Trimming shortened V by 1 base and J by 0 bases, and 7 bases separated the two germline ends. The CDR3 nucleotides read TGTGCCAGCAGTTTATACAGCTATAGCAATCAGCCCCAGCATTTT. It yields the protein CASSLYSYSNQPQHF.

J is TRBJ1-5 and V is TRBV2; a weak D match, TRBD1 (5 bases). Germline V gene lookup returns CDR1 SNHLY and CDR2 FYNNEI. V lost 1 base and J lost 5, with 6 bases in between. The CDR3 is 13 residues long. In DNA, the CDR3 is TGTGCCAGCAGTGAAGAGGGGTATCAGCCCCAGCATTTT. As protein: CASSEEGYQPQHF.

The V and J genes are TRBV13 and TRBJ1-6; D uncertain. CDR1 is PRHDT, CDR2 FYEKMQ, per germline (reference sequence). This CDR3 region has 13 residues. Trimming took 3 bases from V and 16 from J, leaving 16 bases between them. The CDR3 DNA reads as TGTGCCAGCAGCTTTAGTACCCCAGGACCACTCCACTTT. It encodes CASSFSTPGPLHF.

A few counts support this clone. This chain joins TRBV7-9 and TRBJ2-1; D is possibly TRBD2 (5 bases). Germline CDR1 and CDR2: SEHNR and FQNEAQ (reference sequence). This CDR3 is 13 amino acids long. Deletions cut 5 bases from V and 8 bases from J, with 13 bases between. CDR3 loop: CASSPGSADEQFF. CDR3 coding DNA: TGTGCCAGCAGCCCTGGATCAGCGGATGAGCAGTTCTTC. Filled out from reference TRBV7-9 and TRBJ2-1, the complete variable domain reads DTGVSQNPRHKITKRGQNVTFRCDPISEHNRLYWYRQTLGQGPEFLTYFQNEAQLEKSRLLSDRFSAERPKGSFSTLEIQRTEQGDSAMYLCASSPGSADEQFFGPGTRLTVL.